This TCR beta chain appears in the sequencing data of a study of blood T cell repertoires in COVID-19. Study-wide background: Collection of acute and convalescent COVID-19 samples took place in the United States, Italy and Spain.

Profiled with immunoSEQ multiplex PCR; TCRdb holds only in-frame clones, not every one. The sample includes about 230,000 clones, roughly 85% seen only once; the top ten take 4% to 6%. During active infection, Seattle patients enrolled and were then monitored through disease. The V segment lost 6 bases and the J segment 4 bases; nucleotides outside the gene matches: 10. This CDR3 comprises 15 residues. CDR1 is MNHEY, CDR2 SVGAGI, per germline. The chain joins TRBV6-5 to TRBJ1-2; TRBD1 matches 8 bases. The source of this sequence is a man in his fifties with COVID-19, enrolled during active disease. Input material: peripheral blood. CDR3 nucleotides: TGTGCCAGCAGCGAGGGCAGGGGGCGCGGCTATGGCTACACCTTC. Amino acid sequence: CASSEGRGRGYGYTF.